This record concerns one T cell receptor beta chain sequence. Being one base from a much bigger clone, this may be a read error. Co-extracted RNA and DNA came from 20-30 mg of unsorted bulk tissue. From about 530 ng total RNA, TCR beta cDNA was generated with a primer in the constant region. Each TCR beta library was derived from three nested multiplex PCR rounds that employed slightly modified ARM-PCR. TRBV1-TRBV30 forward and Cbeta reverse primers drove the first two roughly 10-cycle rounds. TCRdb re-called the multiplex PCR reads through MiXCR, storing one row per CDR3 protein. In the table there are 90,000 to 150,000 distinct CDR3 sequences, roughly 70% of which are singletons. CDR3 size: 15 residues. Per the germline V gene, CDR1 is MDHEN and CDR2 is SYDVKM. The sample belongs to a study of tumor-infiltrating lymphocytes in primary liver carcinoma. The overall study: Patients included men and women of 30 to 69 years. The tumors, T1-T3 N0M0 lesions, were about 4 to 11 cm across.

The sequence was collected from a woman aged 60 to 75 with primary liver carcinoma and hepatitis B virus infection. J is TRBJ2-1 and V is TRBV28; the D is unclear. Sequencing used tumor-adjacent normal liver tissue. The CDR3 sequence: CASSYLGSGVNEQCF. The DNA of the CDR3 is TGTGCCAGCAGCTACCTCGGTTCCGGTGTGAATGAGCAGTGCTTC.